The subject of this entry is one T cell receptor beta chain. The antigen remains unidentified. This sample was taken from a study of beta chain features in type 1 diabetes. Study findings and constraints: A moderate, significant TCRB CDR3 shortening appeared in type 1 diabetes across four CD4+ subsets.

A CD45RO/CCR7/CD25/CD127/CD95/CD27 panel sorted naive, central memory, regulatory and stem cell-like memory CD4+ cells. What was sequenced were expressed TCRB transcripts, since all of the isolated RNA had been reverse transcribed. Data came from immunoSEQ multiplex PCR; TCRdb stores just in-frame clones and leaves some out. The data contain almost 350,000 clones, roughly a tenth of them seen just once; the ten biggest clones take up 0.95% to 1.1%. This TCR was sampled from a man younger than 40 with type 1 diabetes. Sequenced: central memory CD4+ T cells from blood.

This CDR3 reads CAGEGGVTDTQYF. CDR3 DNA: TGTGCCGGAGAAGGGGGCGTCACAGATACGCAGTATTTT. This chain connects TRBV9 to TRBJ2-3; 7 positions agree with TRBD1. Germline V gene data show CDR1 as SGDLS and CDR2 as YYNGEE. After removal of 10 bases from V and 2 bases from J, the junction contained 7 bases not matched to a gene. The CDR3 is 13 residues long.